These 15 T cell receptor beta chains came from one sample sequenced in a study of blood T cells in healthy people across ages. A second about 6 to 12 cycle PCR used barcoded and J-beta primers. Via MiXCR, TCRdb re-called the 5' RACE reads, giving one row per CDR3 protein. The profile covers hundreds of thousands of distinct CDR3 sequences, with 25% appearing a single time and 9.4% taken by the ten largest. These same data were also listed under a study on T cells of mothers and their children.

The source material was blood. Receptors were obtained from a boy younger than 18 in good health.

The J gene is TRBJ2-2, the V gene TRBV2; D is possibly TRBD1 or TRBD2 (5 bases each). From germline, CDR1 is SNHLY and CDR2 FYNNEI. V lost 6 bases and J lost 4, with 12 bases in between. This CDR3 has 14 residues. CDR3 protein: CASRGPMSTGELFF. For the CDR3, the DNA is TGTGCCAGCAGGGGACCGATGAGCACCGGGGAGCTGTTTTTT.

The V call is TRBV5-6, the J call TRBJ2-5; D ambiguous. The assigned J gene may be wrong: the sequence end matches TRBJ2-1 better. CDR3 length: 13 residues. Germline loops: CDR1 SGHDT, CDR2 YYEEEE. The CDR3 loop is CASSLAAWNEQFF. The CDR3, as DNA: TGTGCCAGCAGCTTGGCTGCTTGGAATGAGCAGTTCTTC.

This clonotype was seen more than once but under ten times. The CDR3 DNA reads TGTGCCAGCAGCGTAGAGGGGGGGCGAGAGACCCAGTACTTC. It specifies CASSVEGGRETQYF. This chain links TRBV9 with TRBJ2-5, with D possibly being TRBD2 (7 bases). V lost 0 bases and J 4 bases, leaving 10 bases between the germline ends. This CDR3 is built from 14 residues. Per the germline V gene, CDR1 is SGDLS and CDR2 is YYNGEE.

This clonotype was observed a handful of times. The genes are TRBV4-1 and TRBJ2-1; possibly TRBD1 or TRBD2 for D (5 bases each). The CDR3 contains 14 residues. The V gene's germline CDR1 is MGHRA and CDR2 YSYEKL. Deletions cut 4 bases from V and 8 bases from J, with 15 bases between. CDR3 residues: CASSRLGAWDEQFF. Here the CDR3 DNA reads TGCGCCAGCAGCCGCCTCGGGGCCTGGGATGAGCAGTTCTTC.

The chain carries TRBV7-6 and TRBJ2-5, with TRBD2 identical over 11 bases. From germline, CDR1 is SGHVS and CDR2 FNYEAQ. CDR3 length equals 18 residues. V gave up 5 bases and J gave up 0 bases; unmatched junction bases: 11. This CDR3 is CASSPRLAGRSYQETQYF. CDR3 in DNA: TGTGCCAGCAGCCCCCGACTAGCGGGGCGCTCATACCAAGAGACCCAGTACTTC.

The chain employs TRBV21-1 and TRBJ2-5; the D call of TRBD1 is as the table states it, not checked on the DNA. TRBV21-1 is a known pseudogene. The CDR3 is 15 amino acids. The CDR3 sequence: CASSKALGYRETQYF. In nucleotides, the CDR3 is TGTGCCAGCAGCAAAGCGCTGGGCTACAGGGAGACCCAGTACTTC.

In this sample, this clonotype turned up many times. The chain links TRBV7-8 to TRBJ1-5; unclear D gene. The V end lost 0 bases, the J end lost 4 bases, and 7 bases lay between the germline ends. The CDR3 length is 14 residues. Germline V gives CDR1 SGHVS, CDR2 FQNEAQ. CDR3 nucleotide sequence: TGTGCCAGCAGCTTAGCGAGGCTAAATCAGCCCCAGCATTTT. Translated, it gives CASSLARLNQPQHF.

This clonotype was observed a handful of times. The chain is built from TRBV7-3 and TRBJ2-5; D may be TRBD1 (5 bases). The CDR3 consists of 16 residues. V was trimmed by 2 bases and J by 7 bases, leaving 20 bases between them. Looked up from germline, CDR1 is SGHTA and CDR2 is FQGTGA. The CDR3 DNA follows: TGTGCCAGCAGCTTAGGCCCCAACAGGATGTCGGGGACCCAGTACTTC. As protein: CASSLGPNRMSGTQYF. Supplemented by reference TRBV7-3 and TRBJ2-5, the full variable domain reads GAGVSQTPSNKVTEKGKYVELRCDPISGHTALYWYRQSLGQGPEFLIYFQGTGAADDSGLPNDRFFAVRPEGSVSTLKIQRTERGDSAVYLCASSLGPNRMSGTQYFGPGTRLLVL.

This clonotype was detected only a few times. J is TRBJ2-5 and V is TRBV7-2; D is undetermined. The CDR3 consists of 13 residues. The V gene's germline CDR1 is SGHTA and CDR2 FQGNSA. V was shortened by 6 bases and J by 3 bases, with 11 bases between the two germline ends. CDR3 sequence (DNA): TGTGCCAGCAGTATCTGGTCAAAAGAGACCCAGTACTTC. Translating it yields CASSIWSKETQYF.

The V and J genes are TRBV28 and TRBJ1-1, with D possibly TRBD1 on 5 matching bases. CDR3 length: 11 residues. Trimming stripped 6 bases from V and 10 bases from J, with 12 bases between. The germline V gene has CDR1 MDHEN and CDR2 SYDVKM. CDR3 nucleotide sequence: TGTGCCAGCAGCCAGGGAACGGGAGCTTTCTTT. Amino acids: CASSQGTGAFF.

This clonotype was seen more than once but under ten times. This chain links TRBV9 with TRBJ2-1; 9 bases line up with TRBD2. The tail of the sequence fits TRBJ2-7 better, so the J call may be wrong. CDR1 is SGDLS, CDR2 YYNGEE, per germline. This CDR3 comprises 14 residues. CDR3 sequence (DNA): TGTGCCAGCAGCGGTAGCGGGGGAACCTACGAGCAGTACTTC. Translated, it gives CASSGSGGTYEQYF.

This clonotype showed up just a few times. The V call is TRBV7-9, the J call TRBJ1-2; 7 positions agree with TRBD1. CDR3 length: 13 amino acids. Looked up from germline, CDR1 is SEHNR and CDR2 is FQNEAQ (reference sequence). With 5 bases clipped from V and 8 bases from J, the junction kept 8 bases outside the gene matches. CDR3 DNA sequence: TGTGCCAGCAGCCCTACAGGGGTCGGAGGCTACACCTTC. Its translation: CASSPTGVGGYTF.

This clonotype was picked up a small number of times. The chain uses TRBV6-5 and TRBJ1-1, with D hard to call. V lost 2 bases to trimming and J lost 4 bases, with 14 bases between them. Germline V lookup: CDR1 MNHEY, CDR2 SVGAGI. The CDR3 is made up of 15 amino acids. The CDR3 bases are TGTGCCAGCAGTTACCCGACGGGAGGTTCCACTGAAGCTTTCTTT. Translated, it gives CASSYPTGGSTEAFF.

There are a few counts of this clonotype. V gene TRBV7-2 combines with J gene TRBJ2-2, with TRBD1 as a possible D gene (5 bases). This CDR3 is built from 15 residues. In germline, CDR1 is SGHTA, CDR2 FQGNSA. V lost 5 bases and J lost 4, with 14 bases in between. This chain's CDR3 is CASSPNQGATGELFF. CDR3 DNA: TGTGCCAGCAGCCCAAATCAGGGTGCCACCGGGGAGCTGTTTTTT.

The rearrangement links TRBV28 to TRBJ1-6, with D maybe TRBD1 (5 bases). Germline CDR1 and CDR2: MDHEN and SYDVKM. Trimming took off 3 bases at V and 7 bases at J, with 13 bases between the two ends. This CDR3 is 15 amino acids long. CDR3 protein: CASSLAGEGNSPLHF. In DNA form, the CDR3 reads TGTGCCAGCAGTTTGGCGGGGGAAGGAAATTCACCCCTCCACTTT.